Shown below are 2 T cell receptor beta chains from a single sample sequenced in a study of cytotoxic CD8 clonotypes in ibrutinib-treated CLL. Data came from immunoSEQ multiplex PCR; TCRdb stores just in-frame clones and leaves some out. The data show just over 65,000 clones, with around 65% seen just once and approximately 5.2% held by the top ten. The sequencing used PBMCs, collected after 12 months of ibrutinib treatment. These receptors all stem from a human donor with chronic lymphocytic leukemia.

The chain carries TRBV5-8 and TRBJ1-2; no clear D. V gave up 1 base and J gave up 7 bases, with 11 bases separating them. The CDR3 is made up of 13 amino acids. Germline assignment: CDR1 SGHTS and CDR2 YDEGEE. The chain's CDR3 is CASSLLRKRGYTF. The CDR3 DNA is TGTGCCAGCAGCTTGTTAAGGAAGCGTGGCTACACCTTC.

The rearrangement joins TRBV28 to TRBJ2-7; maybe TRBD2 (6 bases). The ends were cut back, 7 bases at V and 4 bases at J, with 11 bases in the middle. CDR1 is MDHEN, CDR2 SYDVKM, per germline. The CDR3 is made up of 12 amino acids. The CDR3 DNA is TGTGCCAGCACCGGGGGAATTTACGAGCAGTACTTC. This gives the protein CASTGGIYEQYF.